The TCR beta chain under discussion was sequenced for a study of OX40 agonist ivuxolimab in advanced cancers. Study-wide background: Partial responses, seen in three patients, involved one hepatocellular carcinoma and two cutaneous melanomas. Study-wide results and limits: Expansion of clones was among the lowest in partial responders at 0.1-3.0 mg/kg. Some nonresponders likewise displayed low normalized T-cell clonal expansion. CD8+ T cells (on average) carried more expanded clones than CD4+ T cells.

Sequencing was performed with immunoSEQ multiplex PCR; in TCRdb, only in-frame clones are kept and a portion is missing. Here the sample spans about 73,000 clones, almost 90% being singletons. As concerns this clone: Its antigen remains unidentified.

Germline CDR1 SGHNT, CDR2 YYREEE (reference sequence). The CDR3 runs 15 residues. V was shortened by 4 bases and J by 8 bases, with 21 bases between the two germline ends. This clonotype originated in an adult with an advanced solid tumor such as melanoma, head and neck, liver or kidney cancer. The V call is TRBV5-4, the J call TRBJ1-2; the D is unclear. The material sequenced was CD4+ or CD8+ T cells sorted from blood, taken in a trial of the OX40 agonist ivuxolimab. CDR3 sequence (DNA): TGTGCCAGCAGCCAACCAAACGAGGGTGTGAGAGGCTACACCTTC. Its translation is CASSQPNEGVRGYTF.